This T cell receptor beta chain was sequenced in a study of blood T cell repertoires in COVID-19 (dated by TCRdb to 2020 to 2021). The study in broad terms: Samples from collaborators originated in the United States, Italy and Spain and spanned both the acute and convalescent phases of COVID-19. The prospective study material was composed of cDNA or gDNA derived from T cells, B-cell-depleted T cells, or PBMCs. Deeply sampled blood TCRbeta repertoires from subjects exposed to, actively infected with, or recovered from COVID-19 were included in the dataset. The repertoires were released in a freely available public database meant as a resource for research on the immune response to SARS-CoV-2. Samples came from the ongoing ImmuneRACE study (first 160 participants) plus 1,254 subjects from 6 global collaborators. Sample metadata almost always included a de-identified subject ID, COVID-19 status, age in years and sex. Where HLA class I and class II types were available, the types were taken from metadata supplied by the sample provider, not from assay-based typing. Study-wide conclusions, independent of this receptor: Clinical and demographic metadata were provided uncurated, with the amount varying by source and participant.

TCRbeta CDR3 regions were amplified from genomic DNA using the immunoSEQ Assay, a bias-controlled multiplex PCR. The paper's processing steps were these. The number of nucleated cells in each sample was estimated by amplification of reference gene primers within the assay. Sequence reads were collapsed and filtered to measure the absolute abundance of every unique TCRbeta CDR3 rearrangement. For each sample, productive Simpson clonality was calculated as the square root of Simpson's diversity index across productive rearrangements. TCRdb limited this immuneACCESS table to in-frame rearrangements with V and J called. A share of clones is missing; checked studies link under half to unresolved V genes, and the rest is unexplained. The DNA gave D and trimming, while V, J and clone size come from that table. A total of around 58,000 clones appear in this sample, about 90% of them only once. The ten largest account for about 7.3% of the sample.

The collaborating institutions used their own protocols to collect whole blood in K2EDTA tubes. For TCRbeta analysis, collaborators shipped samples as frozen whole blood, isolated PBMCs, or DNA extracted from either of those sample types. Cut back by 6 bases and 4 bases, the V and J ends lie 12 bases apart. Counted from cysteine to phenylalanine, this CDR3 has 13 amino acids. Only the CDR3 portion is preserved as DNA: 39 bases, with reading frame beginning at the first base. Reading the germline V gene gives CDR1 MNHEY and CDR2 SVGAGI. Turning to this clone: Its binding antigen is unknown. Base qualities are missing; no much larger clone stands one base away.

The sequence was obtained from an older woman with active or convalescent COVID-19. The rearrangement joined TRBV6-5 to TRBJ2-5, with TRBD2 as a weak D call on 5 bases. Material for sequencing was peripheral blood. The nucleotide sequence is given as TGTGCCAGCAGCGGAGGTTGGGGAGAGACCCAGTACTTC. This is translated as CASSGGWGETQYF.